These 25 T cell receptor beta chains share one sample of origin, sequenced in a study of cytomegalovirus exposure and HLA in healthy donors. The PCR was carried out with 60 Vbeta primers and 13 Jbeta primers. Measured with immunoSEQ multiplex PCR; TCRdb has only the in-frame clones, and not every one. The sample has around 100,000 clones; around 77% are singletons. The material sequenced was PBMCs. The receptors come from a woman aged 60-75 years in good health and CMV-seropositive.

The chain carries TRBV6-5 and TRBJ2-7, with 9 bases that match TRBD1. With 6 bases clipped from V and 3 bases from J, the junction kept 6 bases outside the gene matches. The CDR3 is 14 residues long. Germline-derived CDR1 and CDR2 are MNHEY and SVGAGI. CDR3 region: CASRAGQGHYEQYF. CDR3 DNA sequence: TGTGCCAGCAGGGCGGGACAGGGACACTACGAGCAGTACTTC.

The chain uses TRBV15 and TRBJ1-4; the D gene is possibly TRBD1 (5 bases). The V end lost 1 base, the J end lost 8 bases, and 11 bases lay between the germline ends. CDR3 length: 14 residues. Germline CDR1 and CDR2: LNHNV and YYDKDF (reference sequence). CDR3 coding DNA: TGTGCCACCAGCAGAGGGACAATAAACGAAAAACTGTTTTTT. It translates to CATSRGTINEKLFF.

V is TRBV6-6 and J is TRBJ1-5; D possibly corresponds to TRBD1 (6 bases). The CDR3 runs to 16 residues. The germline V and J ends were trimmed by 4 bases and 3 bases, with 16 bases remaining between them. Germline lookup yields CDR1 MNHNY and CDR2 SVGAGI (reference sequence). DNA for the CDR3: TGTGCCAGCAGTTCTAAGGACAGAAGTCCCAATCAGCCCCAGCATTTT. Amino acids: CASSSKDRSPNQPQHF.

The chain carries TRBV2 and TRBJ1-1; D is uncertain. The V end was cut by 2 bases, the J end by 0 bases, with 7 bases between. The CDR3 spans 14 residues. Germline V gene sequence: CDR1 SNHLY, CDR2 FYNNEI. The CDR3 DNA follows: TGTGCCAGCAGTGAACTCAACATGAACACTGAAGCTTTCTTT. As protein: CASSELNMNTEAFF.

The chain employs TRBV27 and TRBJ2-5; 14 bases fit TRBD2. V was clipped by 3 bases and J by 7 bases; unmatched bases: 4. The CDR3 totals 15 residues. CDR1 is MNHEY and CDR2 is SMNVEV in the germline V gene (reference sequence). The CDR3 is CASSFQGLAGGTQYF. CDR3 bases: TGTGCCAGCAGTTTTCAAGGACTAGCGGGAGGGACCCAGTACTTC.

The genes are TRBV6-1 and TRBJ2-7; D unresolved. V lost 7 bases and J lost 3, with 16 bases in between. The CDR3 has 14 amino acids. Germline values: CDR1 MNHNS, CDR2 SASEGT. Here the CDR3 DNA reads TGTGCCAGCAAAGAAGTCGGGTACTACTACGAGCAGTACTTC. This sequence encodes CASKEVGYYYEQYF.

This clone has only a few counts. V gene TRBV9 combines with J gene TRBJ2-1, with TRBD2 matching over 9 bases. This CDR3 is 15 amino acids long. V gave up 0 bases and J gave up 7 bases; unmatched junction bases: 5. In germline, CDR1 is SGDLS, CDR2 YYNGEE. The chain's CDR3 is CASSVVLAGRNEQFF. CDR3 nucleotides: TGTGCCAGCAGCGTAGTTCTAGCGGGAAGGAATGAGCAGTTCTTC.

The chain joins TRBV6-5 to TRBJ2-7, with 11 bases fitting TRBD2. This CDR3 region has 16 residues. Trimming cost V 4 bases and J 2 bases; bases outside gene matches: 7. Germline CDR1 reads MNHEY; CDR2 reads SVGAGI. CDR3 DNA sequence: TGTGCCAGCAGTTGGACCGGGACTAGCGGCCCCTACGAGCAGTACTTC. Protein product: CASSWTGTSGPYEQYF.

The chain carries TRBV30 and TRBJ1-1; D remains ambiguous. Germline assignment: CDR1 GTSNPN and CDR2 SVGIG (reference sequence). The CDR3 has 13 amino acids. V was clipped by 5 bases and J by 0 bases, with 10 bases between them. In nucleotides, the CDR3 is TGTGCCTGGGGCCCCGGGGTGAACACTGAAGCTTTCTTT. This gives the protein CAWGPGVNTEAFF.

CDR3 sequence reads: CASSIEQRTSNTEAFF. CDR3 DNA sequence: TGTGCCAGCAGTATAGAACAGAGAACAAGTAACACTGAAGCTTTCTTT. This chain uses TRBV2 with TRBJ1-1; no firm D call. Germline lookup yields CDR1 SNHLY and CDR2 FYNNEI. The CDR3 is made up of 16 amino acids. Trimming shortened V by 5 bases and J by 2 bases, and 18 bases separated the two germline ends.

This chain joins TRBV9 and TRBJ1-1, with D perhaps matching TRBD1 (5 bases). V was trimmed by 0 bases and J by 3 bases, leaving 12 bases between them. CDR3 length equals 15 residues. Germline V CDR1 and CDR2: SGDLS, YYNGEE. CDR3 in DNA: TGTGCCAGCAGCGTAGCCGATGGGGGGTACACTGAAGCTTTCTTT. Its translation: CASSVADGGYTEAFF.

This clone appeared a few times. V gene TRBV2 combines with J gene TRBJ1-1; the D gene is possibly TRBD1 (5 bases). The CDR3 has 14 residues. V lost 6 bases and J lost 0, with 11 bases in between. The V gene's germline CDR1 is SNHLY and CDR2 FYNNEI. As DNA, the CDR3 is TGTGCCAGCAGGGGCAGGGAAATGAACACTGAAGCTTTCTTT. Translated, it gives CASRGREMNTEAFF.

This clone turned up a few times. CDR3 sequence (DNA): TGCGCCAGCAGCTTGACTAGCGCTGAAGCTTTCTTT. This gives the protein CASSLTSAEAFF. V usage is TRBV5-1 and J usage is TRBJ1-1; D is unresolved. Germline loops: CDR1 SGHRS, CDR2 YFSETQ. The CDR3 runs to 12 residues. V was shortened by 1 base and J by 6 bases, with 7 bases between the two germline ends.

In regard to this clone: Likely a read error: the CDR3 ends without its conserved phenylalanine or tryptophan. No DNA is shown, since the ends of the CDR3 on it are uncertain; the CDR3 is the one TCRdb lists. The chain is built from TRBV20-1 and TRBJ2-7; TRBD2 is the table's D call, not checked against the DNA. 9 amino acids form the CDR3, both terminal residues included. CDR1 DFQATT and CDR2 SNEGSKA come from the germline V gene (reference sequence). This CDR3 reads CSAALGGTL.

The J gene is TRBJ2-7, the V gene TRBV2; TRBD2 matches 10 bases. Germline CDR1 reads SNHLY; CDR2 reads FYNNEI. The J segment lost 2 bases and the V segment lost 5 bases, leaving 6 bases of the junction unmatched. The CDR3 covers 15 residues. CDR3 DNA sequence: TGTGCCAGCAGTCCCCGGACTAGCGGTACCTACGAGCAGTACTTC. It yields the protein CASSPRTSGTYEQYF. Supplemented by reference TRBV2 and TRBJ2-7, the full variable domain reads EPEVTQTPSHQVTQMGQEVILRCVPISNHLYFYWYRQILGQKVEFLVSFYNNEISEKSEIFDDQFSVERPDGSNFTLKIRSTKLEDSAMYFCASSPRTSGTYEQYFGPGTRLTVT.

The chain recombines TRBV19 with TRBJ2-7, with 10 bases aligning to TRBD1. Germline V lookup: CDR1 LNHDA, CDR2 SQIVND (reference sequence). The CDR3 is made up of 15 amino acids. V trimming: 2 bases; J trimming: 3 bases; junction bases outside the gene matches: 4. CDR3 amino acids: CASSIKRDRGYEQYF. The CDR3 DNA reads TGTGCCAGTAGTATAAAGCGGGACAGGGGCTACGAGCAGTACTTC.

The rearrangement links TRBV11-2 to TRBJ2-2; D possibly corresponds to TRBD1 (6 bases). Per germline, CDR1 SGHAT and CDR2 FQNNGV. The germline V and J ends were trimmed by 1 base and 6 bases, with 15 bases remaining between them. The CDR3 is made up of 16 amino acids. The CDR3 sequence: CASSLAGTMGAGELFF. The CDR3, as DNA: TGTGCCAGCAGCTTAGCGGGGACAATGGGGGCCGGGGAGCTGTTTTTT.

This clone has only one observation. The V and J genes are TRBV19 and TRBJ2-1; the match to TRBD2 covers 11 bases. CDR3 length equals 15 residues. CDR1 is LNHDA, CDR2 SQIVND, per germline (reference sequence). J lost 3 bases, V lost 4 bases, and 2 bases had no gene match. The CDR3 DNA is TGTGCCAGTAGTAAGGGACTAGCGGACTACAATGAGCAGTTCTTC. It encodes CASSKGLADYNEQFF.

This chain uses TRBV11-3 with TRBJ2-1, with 15 nucleotides matching TRBD2. CDR1 is SGHNT, CDR2 YENEEA, per germline. The J segment lost 6 bases and the V segment lost 1 base, leaving 10 bases of the junction unmatched. The CDR3 length is 19 residues. CDR3 sequence (DNA): TGTGCCAGCAGCTTAGGGGGGGGACTAGCGGGAGGTGGGGGCAATGAGCAGTTCTTC. It codes for CASSLGGGLAGGGGNEQFF.

The J gene is TRBJ1-1, the V gene TRBV18; D gene ambiguous. The CDR3 contains 14 residues. Trimming cost V 3 bases and J 8 bases, with 16 bases left between them. In germline, CDR1 is KGHSH, CDR2 LQKENI. CDR3 bases: TGTGCCAGCTCACCTTCGGTGTGGCCAGCGGAAGCTTTCTTT. The encoded protein is CASSPSVWPAEAFF. The full variable domain, completed using reference TRBV18 and TRBJ1-1, is NAGVMQNPRHLVRRRGQEARLRCSPMKGHSHVYWYRQLPEEGLKFMVYLQKENIIDESGMPKERFSAEFPKEGPSILRIQQVVRGDSAAYFCASSPSVWPAEAFFGQGTRLTVV.

Details on this clone: A junction boundary mismatches the germline segment, possibly from a read error. The chain employs TRBV7-9 and TRBJ1-5, with TRBD1 matching 7 bases. The CDR3 is 15 residues long. Germline V gene data show CDR1 as SEHNR and CDR2 as FQNEAQ (reference sequence). CDR3 amino acids: CASSRGQPVSQPRHF. The DNA for the CDR3 is TGTGCCAGCAGCCGGGGACAGCCCGTAAGCCAGCCCCGGCATTTT.

The chain has TRBV11-2 and TRBJ2-1; D is possibly TRBD1 (5 bases). CDR1 SGHAT and CDR2 FQNNGV come from the germline V gene. Trimming removed 10 bases from V and 6 bases from J, with 13 bases in between. The CDR3 loop spans 12 amino acids. The CDR3 bases are TGTGCCACGTCCAGGGCGTCCAATGAGCAGTTCTTC. Translating it yields CATSRASNEQFF.

This clone has only a few counts. V gene TRBV30 combines with J gene TRBJ1-5, with TRBD1 as a possible D gene (5 bases). There are 12 residues in the CDR3. Germline V gene sequence: CDR1 GTSNPN, CDR2 SVGIG (reference sequence). Trimming removed 2 bases at V and 7 bases at J, with 9 bases between. This chain's CDR3 is CAWSKGNQPQHF. In DNA form, the CDR3 reads TGTGCCTGGAGTAAGGGGAACCAGCCCCAGCATTTT.

This clone was seen a single time. At one of its ends the junction is not consistent with the germline gene, which may arise from a read error. The chain recombines TRBV7-9 with TRBJ1-2, with D hard to call. CDR1 SEHNR and CDR2 FQNEAQ come from the germline V gene (reference sequence). This CDR3 has 12 amino acids. In DNA form, the CDR3 reads TGTTCCAGCAGCTCAGGTGACTATGGCTACACCTTC. It is translated as CSSSSGDYGYTF.

The chain joins TRBV9 to TRBJ2-1, with unresolved D. The CDR3 loop spans 14 amino acids. Per the germline V gene, CDR1 is SGDLS and CDR2 is YYNGEE. Deletions cut 0 bases from V and 5 bases from J, with 9 bases between. CDR3 DNA: TGTGCCAGCAGCGTAGCTCTGCCGGACAATGAGCAGTTCTTC. It codes for CASSVALPDNEQFF.